These T cell receptor beta chains were read from a single sample in a study of cytomegalovirus exposure and HLA in healthy donors. Clones were sequenced by immunoSEQ multiplex PCR, and TCRdb holds only the in-frame ones, with some missing. The listing contains about 210,000 clones. Sequencing was done on a sample of PBMCs. Receptors were obtained from a woman in her 30s in good health and CMV-seropositive. Each CDR3 is given with its conserved first and last residue. A D gene is named only where the DNA matches it firmly.

j_call v_call d_call cdr3_nt cdr3_aa
TRBJ1-1 TRBV18 . TGTGCCAGCTCACGCGACAGTTTGGGGACTGAAGCTTTCTTT CASSRDSLGTEAFF
TRBJ1-4 TRBV6-1 . TGTGCCAGCAGCGGCCAGGTGCACGAAATCGTGACACTGTTTTTT CASSGQVHEIVTLFF
TRBJ1-2 TRBV6-5 . TGTGCCAGCAGTTACTCTTACAAGACTAACTATGGCTACACCTTC CASSYSYKTNYGYTF
TRBJ1-5 TRBV6-5 . TGTGCCAGCAGTTATGGGCAGTTAGATCAGCCCCAGCATTTT CASSYGQLDQPQHF
TRBJ2-4 TRBV2 . TGTGCCAGCAGTGCCGCGGTAGCTAGCATTCAGTACTTC CASSAAVASIQYF
TRBJ2-6 TRBV18 TRBD2 TGTGCCAGCTCACTCGGGGGGGCTGGGGCCAACGTCCTGACTTTC CASSLGGAGANVLTF
TRBJ1-2 TRBV27 . TGTGCCAGCAGGGGGCCCCTGGACGGGCTCTATGGCTACACCTTC CASRGPLDGLYGYTF
TRBJ2-7 TRBV7-9 TRBD2 TGTGCCAGCAGCTTAGGGGGGGGAGCGGGCGAGCAGTACTTC CASSLGGGAGEQYF
TRBJ2-1 TRBV11-2 . TGTGCCAGCAGCTTAGCGGCCTACAATGAGCAGTTCTTC CASSLAAYNEQFF
TRBJ1-1 TRBV5-1 TRBD1 TGCGCCAGCAGCTTAGGACAGGGGTCACCCACTGAAGCTTTCTTT CASSLGQGSPTEAFF
TRBJ2-5 TRBV5-5 TRBD2 TGTGCCAGCAGCGAGCGGGGGAGTCGGGAGACCCAGTACTTC CASSERGSRETQYF
TRBJ2-7 TRBV14 . TGTGCCAGCAGCCAGGGAGTCGGGGCCTACGAGCAGTACTTC CASSQGVGAYEQYF
TRBJ2-3 TRBV5-4 TRBD2 TGTGCCAGCAGCCCAAGCCAAGCGGGAGGGCCAGATACGCAGTATTTT CASSPSQAGGPDTQYF
TRBJ2-7 TRBV5-1 TRBD2 TGCGCCAGCAGCCCCCGGACTAGCGGGAGCTACGAGCAGTACTTC CASSPRTSGSYEQYF
TRBJ1-4 TRBV28 . TGTGCCAGCAGTCCCTGGCAGGATAGAGGGGAAAAACTGTTTTTT CASSPWQDRGEKLFF
TRBJ2-2 TRBV5-4 . TGTGCCAGCAGCAACGTGGGACATTCGAACACCGGGGAGCTGTTTTTT CASSNVGHSNTGELFF
TRBJ2-1 TRBV5-1 . TGCGCCAGCAGCTTGGTTATTAACAATGAGCAGTTCTTC CASSLVINNEQFF
TRBJ1-5 TRBV30 . TGTGCCTGGAGTGTACAAGGGGATCAGCCCCAGCATTTT CAWSVQGDQPQHF
TRBJ2-5 TRBV27 . TGTGCCAGCAGTTTAGGGCGGGAACAAGAGACCCAGTACTTC CASSLGREQETQYF
TRBJ2-3 TRBV4-3 TRBD2 TGCGCCAGCAGCCAGAGCTTAGCGGGAGGAGTTGCAGATACGCAGTATTTT CASSQSLAGGVADTQYF
TRBJ2-1 TRBV14 . TGTGCCAGCAGTCCCCCGGGGAGCCGCGATGAGCAGTTCTTC CASSPPGSRDEQFF
TRBJ2-4 TRBV15 . TGTGCCACCAGCAGGATTGGGGGGAGCAAAAACATTCAGTACTTC CATSRIGGSKNIQYF
TRBJ1-1 TRBV5-1 . TGCGCCAGCAGCTTGGTTCGGGCGGGGGGCACTGAAGCTTTCTTT CASSLVRAGGTEAFF
TRBJ1-5 TRBV11-2 TRBD1 TGTGCCAGCAGCGCGGACAGGGGAAGCAATCAGCCCCAGCATTTT CASSADRGSNQPQHF
TRBJ1-5 TRBV2 . TGTGCCAGCAGCGGCGGGGTTAGCAATCAGCCCCAGCATTTT CASSGGVSNQPQHF